The entry below gives a single T cell receptor beta chain sequence along with its context. The sample belongs to a study of blood T cell repertoires in COVID-19. Study-wide background: From T cells, B-cell-depleted T cells, or PBMCs came the material, which was cDNA or gDNA.

V lost 4 bases, J lost 1 base, and 11 bases lay in between. The CDR3 runs to 15 residues. Germline V gene sequence: CDR1 SGHTA, CDR2 FQGNSA. Libraries were prepared by immunoSEQ multiplex PCR; TCRdb keeps only in-frame clonotypes and omits some of them. Seen here are 150,000 to 200,000 clones, more than 85% observed once, and the top ten hold under 2.5%. Input material: peripheral blood. The chain employs TRBV7-2 and TRBJ2-1, with D unclear. The clonotype was recovered from a man between 65 and 79 years old with active or convalescent COVID-19. The CDR3 DNA reads as TGTGCCAGCAGCTCCGTGAGGAGTTCCTACAATGAGCAGTTCTTC. This encodes CASSSVRSSYNEQFF.